This passage covers 28 T cell receptor beta chains from one sample sequenced in a study of CD8 T cells in ankylosing spondylitis. TCRdb re-analysed the 5' RACE reads in MiXCR, keeping a single row per CDR3 protein. The sample carries about 300,000 distinct CDR3 sequences, around 21% recorded once. Source material: blood, either unsorted or a sorted T cell fraction (not recorded which). These receptors were obtained from a female donor with ankylosing spondylitis or in good health (not recorded which).

This chain connects TRBV9 to TRBJ2-1, with no clear D. The V and J ends lost 4 bases and 7 bases respectively, with 15 bases between them. This CDR3 has 14 amino acids. CDR1 SGDLS and CDR2 YYNGEE come from the germline V gene. The CDR3 reads CASSPFDLRNEQFF. The CDR3, as DNA: TGTGCCAGCAGCCCCTTTGACCTCCGGAATGAGCAGTTCTTC.

This rearrangement joins TRBV19 to TRBJ2-1; tentatively, D is TRBD2 (5 bases). CDR1 and CDR2 from the germline V gene are LNHDA and SQIVND (reference sequence). The CDR3 consists of 15 residues. V lost 8 bases, J lost 8 bases, and 22 bases lay in between. In nucleotides, the CDR3 is TGTGCCAGTGAACAACGGTCTGGAATTAGCGATGAGCAGTTCTTC. This sequence encodes CASEQRSGISDEQFF. The full variable domain, in which reference TRBV19 and TRBJ2-1 provide the parts outside the CDR3, is DGGITQSPKYLFRKEGQNVTLSCEQNLNHDAMYWYRQDPGQGLRLIYYSQIVNDFQKGDIAEGYSVSREKKESFPLTVTSAQKNPTAFYLCASEQRSGISDEQFFGPGTRLTVL.

V gene TRBV5-1 combines with J gene TRBJ2-7; the D gene is possibly TRBD1 (6 bases). V was clipped by 3 bases and J by 3 bases, with 16 bases between them. Germline CDR1 reads SGHRS; CDR2 reads YFSETQ. CDR3 length: 15 amino acids. The CDR3 loop is CASSSTSQGVYEQYF. In nucleotides, the CDR3 is TGCGCCAGCAGCTCGACGTCACAGGGTGTCTACGAGCAGTACTTC.

Comments on this clonotype: The junction and the germline gene differ at one end; a read error may be behind it. This chain connects TRBV12-3 or TRBV12-4 to TRBJ2-7, with TRBD2 matching over 7 bases. The CDR3 has 12 amino acids. The DNA for the CDR3 is TGTGCCAGCAGCCCGGGCGGCGGGAGAACAAGCTTC. Its protein is CASSPGGGRTSF.

Only a few counts were recorded for this clonotype. This chain connects TRBV20-1 to TRBJ2-1; D remains ambiguous. This CDR3 comprises 11 residues. Trimming pared 3 bases from V and 2 bases from J, leaving 2 bases between. Germline assignment: CDR1 DFQATT and CDR2 SNEGSKA (reference sequence). CDR3 amino acids: CSASPYNEQFF. For the CDR3, the DNA is TGCAGTGCTAGTCCCTACAATGAGCAGTTCTTC.

This chain uses TRBV28 with TRBJ1-6; D is unclear. This CDR3 comprises 13 residues. Germline V gene sequence: CDR1 MDHEN, CDR2 SYDVKM. The ends were cut back, 6 bases at V and 14 bases at J, with 17 bases in the middle. The DNA of the CDR3 is TGTGCCAGCAGCCACCCGCAGGATGCAACCCTCCACTTT. Residues: CASSHPQDATLHF. The whole variable domain, remainder taken from reference TRBV28 and TRBJ1-6, is DVKVTQSSRYLVKRTGEKVFLECVQDMDHENMFWYRQDPGLGLRLIYFSYDVKMKEKGDIPEGYSVSREKKERFSLILESASTNQTSMYLCASSHPQDATLHFGNGTRLTVT.

This chain links TRBV25-1 with TRBJ2-2; D perhaps matches TRBD2 (5 bases). CDR3 size: 14 residues. The V gene's germline CDR1 is MGHDK and CDR2 SYGVNS. V lost 1 base to trimming and J lost 5 bases, with 8 bases between them. The CDR3 spells CASSELGGTGELFF. CDR3 in DNA: TGTGCCAGCAGTGAATTGGGCGGGACCGGGGAGCTGTTTTTT.

This clonotype was seen a handful of times. The chain joins TRBV5-1 to TRBJ1-1; D remains ambiguous. Germline CDR1 and CDR2: SGHRS and YFSETQ. This CDR3 spans 14 amino acids. The ends were cut back, 4 bases at V and 3 bases at J, with 13 bases in the middle. The CDR3 DNA reads TGCGCCAGCAGCGGTGTCGAGGGTTACACTGAAGCTTTCTTT. It translates to CASSGVEGYTEAFF.

The chain recombines TRBV9 with TRBJ2-1; perhaps TRBD1 as D (6 bases). Per germline, CDR1 SGDLS and CDR2 YYNGEE. This CDR3 comprises 14 residues. Trimming shortened V by 3 bases and J by 3 bases, and 10 bases separated the two germline ends. CDR3 sequence (DNA): TGTGCCAGCAGCGCAGGGGCTGTCTACAATGAGCAGTTCTTC. As protein: CASSAGAVYNEQFF.

This clonotype has more than one count but fewer than ten. CDR3 DNA sequence: TGTGCCACCAGCAGAGATTCAGGGGGGCGAGAGACCCAGTACTTC. Amino acids: CATSRDSGGRETQYF. The chain uses TRBV15 and TRBJ2-5, with D tentatively TRBD1 (7 bases). There are 15 residues in the CDR3. V lost 0 bases to trimming and J lost 4 bases, with 12 bases between them. The germline V gene has CDR1 LNHNV and CDR2 YYDKDF (reference sequence).

This clonotype was detected ten times or more. The chain has TRBV12-3 or TRBV12-4 and TRBJ2-7; D is ambiguous. V was shortened by 1 base and J by 3 bases, with 7 bases between the two germline ends. The CDR3 sequence is 13 residues long. This CDR3 reads CASSLGGNYEQYF. CDR3 bases: TGTGCCAGCAGTTTAGGGGGTAACTACGAGCAGTACTTC.

This clonotype was observed a few times. The chain employs TRBV20-1 and TRBJ2-1; D not resolved. Germline CDR1 and CDR2: DFQATT and SNEGSKA (reference sequence). The CDR3 has 14 residues. V was cut by 6 bases and J by 0 bases, with 12 bases left in between. CDR3 sequence reads: CSAVALSSYNEQFF. CDR3 bases: TGCAGTGCCGTCGCTCTAAGCTCCTACAATGAGCAGTTCTTC.

This clonotype has at least ten counts. The chain has TRBV12-3 or TRBV12-4 and TRBJ1-5, with D unresolved. This CDR3 spans 15 amino acids. Trimming shortened V by 3 bases and J by 9 bases, and 18 bases separated the two germline ends. The CDR3: CASSLRVGKGLPQHF. CDR3 DNA sequence: TGTGCCAGCAGTTTGAGAGTGGGCAAGGGTCTGCCCCAGCATTTT.

The V call is TRBV6-2 or TRBV6-3, the J call TRBJ2-5; D is undetermined. V was cut by 4 bases and J by 4 bases, with 16 bases left in between. Germline values: CDR1 MNHEY, CDR2 SVGEGT. The CDR3 runs 15 residues. CDR3 DNA sequence: TGTGCCAGCAGTTTCCCCAGACTCGAGATAGAGACCCAGTACTTC. Translating gives CASSFPRLEIETQYF.

V and J are TRBV30 and TRBJ2-1; D gene unclear. This CDR3 has 14 amino acids. Looked up from germline, CDR1 is GTSNPN and CDR2 is SVGIG (reference sequence). DNA for the CDR3: TGTGCTCTAAAGGGCGGTTTCTCCTACAATGAGCAGTTCTTC. Translating gives CALKGGFSYNEQFF.

The sample holds a few counts of this clonotype. The chain has TRBV29-1 and TRBJ1-3; 7 positions match TRBD1. Per the germline V gene, CDR1 is SQVTM and CDR2 is ANQGSEA. The junction had 5 bases not matched to a gene; V was cut back by 5 bases and J by 1 base. The CDR3 spans 14 residues. The CDR3 coding sequence is TGCAGCGTTTTCGGGACAGCTTCTGGAAACACCATATATTTT. Protein sequence: CSVFGTASGNTIYF.

This clonotype has more than one count but fewer than ten. The chain has TRBV20-1 and TRBJ2-3; 11 bases map to TRBD2. CDR3 length equals 15 residues. CDR1 and CDR2 from the germline V gene are DFQATT and SNEGSKA (reference sequence). V lost 3 bases to trimming and J lost 2 bases; unmatched junction nucleotides: 4. This CDR3 reads CSASLAGGPTDTQYF. The CDR3, as DNA: TGCAGTGCTAGCCTAGCGGGAGGTCCCACAGATACGCAGTATTTT.

The chain is built from TRBV12-3 or TRBV12-4 and TRBJ2-5; the D gene is possibly TRBD2 (6 bases). The CDR3 is 15 residues long. The V gene lost 4 bases and the J gene lost 4 bases, with 16 bases spanning the gap. The CDR3 nucleotides are TGTGCCAGCAGTTCCCCAATGGAGGGGAGAGAGACCCAGTACTTC. Amino acid sequence: CASSSPMEGRETQYF.

V is TRBV5-1 and J is TRBJ2-5; D gene ambiguous. Trimming pared 1 base from V and 5 bases from J, leaving 12 bases between. This CDR3 is built from 14 residues. Germline V gene lookup returns CDR1 SGHRS and CDR2 YFSETQ. The DNA of the CDR3 is TGCGCCAGCAGCTTGTCCCCAATGGTCGAGACCCAGTACTTC. It specifies CASSLSPMVETQYF.

The chain joins TRBV11-3 to TRBJ2-5; D is undetermined. This CDR3 contains 13 residues. Germline CDR1 SGHNT, CDR2 YENEEA. Between the trimmed V and J ends, which lost 5 bases and 4 bases, there was a span of 11 bases. The CDR3 protein is CASSLHPGETQYF. CDR3 sequence (DNA): TGTGCCAGCAGCCTTCACCCCGGAGAGACCCAGTACTTC.

The rearrangement links TRBV4-3 to TRBJ2-7; D possibly corresponds to TRBD1 (6 bases). V lost 0 bases and J 3 bases, leaving 12 bases between the germline ends. This CDR3 spans 15 amino acids. The V gene's germline CDR1 is LGHNA and CDR2 YSLEER. The CDR3 spells CASSQDLGQFYEQYF. Written as DNA, the CDR3 is TGCGCCAGCAGCCAAGATCTAGGACAGTTCTACGAGCAGTACTTC.

In its sample, this clonotype was seen a few times. This sequence joins TRBV4-3 and TRBJ1-1; D remains unclear. The germline V gene encodes CDR1 LGHNA and CDR2 YSLEER. CDR3 length: 16 amino acids. Trimming took 1 base from V and 0 from J, leaving 12 bases between them. The CDR3 DNA is TGCGCCAGCAGCCAAGGGTCATTTCCTTTGAACACTGAAGCTTTCTTT. It codes for CASSQGSFPLNTEAFF.

The V gene is TRBV7-9, the J gene TRBJ2-5, with 7 bases aligning to TRBD1. V lost 1 base and J lost 7; bases outside the gene matches: 0. Germline CDR1 and CDR2: SEHNR and FQNEAQ (reference sequence). The CDR3 runs to 12 residues. For the CDR3, the DNA is TGTGCCAGCAGCTTAGAGGGGGCGACCCAGTACTTC. It yields the protein CASSLEGATQYF.

This clonotype was seen many times. The chain employs TRBV12-3 or TRBV12-4 and TRBJ1-5; 7 nucleotides line up with TRBD1. The CDR3 spans 17 residues. Trimming removed 0 bases from V and 1 base from J; junction bases left unmatched: 6. The CDR3 sequence is CASSLAYRGQSNQPQHF. CDR3 coding DNA: TGTGCCAGCAGTTTAGCGTATAGGGGGCAAAGCAATCAGCCCCAGCATTTT.

This chain uses TRBV7-2 with TRBJ2-3; TRBD2 agrees at 8 bases. Germline CDR1 reads SGHTA; CDR2 reads FQGNSA. With V trimmed by 2 bases and J by 6 bases, 7 bases remained unmatched. CDR3 length equals 15 residues. The CDR3 spells CASSLTGGPGDTQYF. The CDR3 DNA is TGTGCCAGCAGCTTAACGGGAGGGCCGGGGGATACGCAGTATTTT.

This clonotype was picked up a small number of times. This chain joins TRBV10-2 and TRBJ2-3; 10 bases align to TRBD1. This CDR3 spans 15 amino acids. J gave up 4 bases and V 5 bases, and 6 bases lay outside the gene matches. Germline lookup yields CDR1 WSHSY and CDR2 SAAADI. CDR3 protein: CASSKTGGIPDTQYF. In nucleotides, the CDR3 is TGCGCCAGCAGTAAGACAGGGGGCATCCCAGATACGCAGTATTTT.

In this sample, this clonotype turned up a few times. The rearrangement links TRBV5-1 to TRBJ2-1; 14 bases match TRBD2. The V and J ends lost 4 bases and 12 bases, in that order; junction bases with no gene match: 6. Germline lookup yields CDR1 SGHRS and CDR2 YFSETQ. The CDR3 is 14 amino acids. DNA of the CDR3: TGCGCCAGCAGCGTAGGACTAGCGGGAGGCGGGCAGTTCTTC. This encodes CASSVGLAGGGQFF.

In its sample, this clonotype was seen a few times. The V and J genes are TRBV6-2 or TRBV6-3 and TRBJ2-5; no firm D call. CDR1 and CDR2 (germline): MNHEY, SVGEGT. The CDR3 consists of 14 residues. Trimming left V 7 bases short and J 3 bases short, with 15 bases between. This CDR3 is CASTLTWLKETQYF. The CDR3 coding sequence is TGTGCCAGCACCCTTACGTGGCTAAAAGAGACCCAGTACTTC.